The 20 T cell receptor beta chains below come from one sample, sequenced in a study of blood T cell repertoires in COVID-19. Generated by immunoSEQ multiplex PCR, the TCRdb table keeps only in-frame clones and is missing some. The data show about 140,000 clones, 84% seen once. Sequencing was done on a sample of PBMCs or T cells enriched from blood (not recorded which). These receptors were taken from a woman aged 50 to 60 with acute COVID-19.

The chain recombines TRBV4-3 with TRBJ2-1; 7 bases align to TRBD2. The junction had 2 bases not matched to a gene; V was cut back by 1 base and J by 11 bases. There are 12 residues in the CDR3. Germline V gene lookup returns CDR1 LGHNA and CDR2 YSLEER. The CDR3 region has the DNA TGCGCCAGCAGCCAAGGGGGGACTAAGCAGTTCTTC. This gives the protein CASSQGGTKQFF.

The chain uses TRBV6-4 and TRBJ2-3; the D gene is possibly TRBD2 (7 bases). V was cut by 5 bases and J by 3 bases, with 15 bases left in between. CDR1 MRHNA and CDR2 SNTAGT come from the germline V gene. The CDR3 is 15 amino acids. The DNA of the CDR3 is TGTGCCAGCAGTATTACACAGGGAGGGACAGATACGCAGTATTTT. This codes for CASSITQGGTDTQYF.

The chain couples TRBV6-5 to TRBJ2-7, with D possibly being TRBD1 (5 bases). Trimming took off 9 bases at V and 5 bases at J, with 17 bases between the two ends. The CDR3 length is 13 residues. In germline, CDR1 is MNHEY, CDR2 SVGAGI. The CDR3 nucleotides are TGTGCCAGGGGGCAGGGTTCTCCTCACGAGCAGTACTTC. Protein product: CARGQGSPHEQYF.

This clone was recorded at least ten times. CDR3 amino acids: CSVLDQGWTDTQYF. In DNA form, the CDR3 reads TGCAGCGTTTTAGATCAGGGATGGACAGATACGCAGTATTTT. The chain carries TRBV29-1 and TRBJ2-3; perhaps TRBD1 as D (5 bases). CDR1 is SQVTM and CDR2 is ANQGSEA in the germline V gene. The CDR3 covers 14 residues. V was cut by 5 bases and J by 3 bases, with 15 bases left in between.

The V call is TRBV5-1, the J call TRBJ1-2; 7 bases align to TRBD1. The trim removed 1 base at V and 4 bases at J, leaving 7 bases unmatched. The CDR3 has 15 residues. The V gene's germline CDR1 is SGHRS and CDR2 YFSETQ. The CDR3 nucleotides are TGCGCCAGCAGCTTGAACTGGGACAGCCTCTATGGCTACACCTTC. Residues: CASSLNWDSLYGYTF. The full variable domain, completed using reference TRBV5-1 and TRBJ1-2, is KAGVTQTPRYLIKTRGQQVTLSCSPISGHRSVSWYQQTPGQGLQFLFEYFSETQRNKGNFPGRFSGRQFSNSRSEMNVSTLELGDSALYLCASSLNWDSLYGYTFGSGTRLTVV.

For the CDR3, the DNA is TGCGCCTCAGAGGGAGAGGGGGACTATGGCTACACCTTC. It yields the protein CASEGEGDYGYTF. The V call is TRBV5-1, the J call TRBJ1-2, with D possibly TRBD1 on 6 matching bases. CDR1 is SGHRS, CDR2 YFSETQ, per germline. Trimming pared 10 bases from V and 3 bases from J, leaving 16 bases between. The CDR3 runs 13 residues.

The gene calls are TRBV25-1 and TRBJ2-3; 7 bases agree with TRBD1. Germline loops: CDR1 MGHDK, CDR2 SYGVNS. CDR3 length: 15 residues. V was pared by 6 bases and J by 1 base, with 7 bases of the junction left unmatched. The CDR3 protein is CASRSTGVGTDTQYF. The CDR3 DNA reads as TGTGCCAGCAGGTCCACAGGGGTGGGCACAGATACGCAGTATTTT.

The chain is built from TRBV10-3 and TRBJ1-5; TRBD1 matches at 7 bases. This CDR3 is 15 amino acids long. V was clipped by 10 bases and J by 5 bases; unmatched bases: 14. Germline values: CDR1 ENHRY, CDR2 SYGVKD. The DNA for the CDR3 is TGTGCCACCAGGCCTACAGGGGACTCCTATCAGCCCCAGCATTTT. It specifies CATRPTGDSYQPQHF.

The chain recombines TRBV4-1 with TRBJ2-5; D call uncertain. Per germline, CDR1 MGHRA and CDR2 YSYEKL. This CDR3 is 11 amino acids long. V lost 4 bases and J 5 bases, leaving 5 bases between the germline ends. CDR3 sequence: CASSPKETQYF. Written as DNA, the CDR3 is TGCGCCAGCAGCCCTAAGGAGACCCAGTACTTC.

The chain has TRBV5-1 and TRBJ2-7, with a weak D call TRBD2 (5 bases). Germline V gives CDR1 SGHRS, CDR2 YFSETQ. The CDR3 has 15 amino acids. Trimming removed 4 bases at V and 2 bases at J, with 16 bases between. CDR3: CASSQMAVEAYEQYF. The DNA of the CDR3 is TGCGCCAGCAGCCAAATGGCCGTGGAGGCCTACGAGCAGTACTTC.

V and J are TRBV9 and TRBJ2-1; TRBD2 agrees at 13 bases. The junction had 0 bases not matched to a gene; V was cut back by 0 bases and J by 3 bases. CDR1 and CDR2 (germline): SGDLS, YYNGEE. This CDR3 spans 16 amino acids. CDR3 coding DNA: TGTGCCAGCAGCGTAGGACTAGCGGGAGGCTACAATGAGCAGTTCTTC. Translating it yields CASSVGLAGGYNEQFF. The whole variable domain, filled in from reference TRBV9 and TRBJ2-1, reads DSGVTQTPKHLITATGQRVTLRCSPRSGDLSVYWYQQSLDQGLQFLIQYYNGEERAKGNILERFSAQQFPDLHSELNLSSLELGDSALYFCASSVGLAGGYNEQFFGPGTRLTVL.

The chain combines TRBV11-2 with TRBJ2-7; TRBD2 aligns across 9 bases. This CDR3 contains 14 residues. Germline V gene data show CDR1 as SGHAT and CDR2 as FQNNGV. The junction had 8 bases not matched to a gene; V was cut back by 5 bases and J by 6 bases. The CDR3 sequence is CASSPGTSSLEQYF. CDR3 nucleotides: TGTGCCAGCAGCCCGGGGACTAGCAGTCTCGAGCAGTACTTC.

The chain recombines TRBV2 with TRBJ1-5, with no clear D. The germline V and J ends were trimmed by 1 base and 7 bases, with 5 bases remaining between them. The CDR3 length is 12 residues. Germline V gene lookup returns CDR1 SNHLY and CDR2 FYNNEI. CDR3 in amino acids: CASSEVRQPQHF. The DNA for the CDR3 is TGTGCCAGCAGTGAAGTCCGGCAGCCCCAGCATTTT.

The rearrangement links TRBV5-1 to TRBJ1-4, with TRBD1 matching 7 bases. Germline V lookup: CDR1 SGHRS, CDR2 YFSETQ. The CDR3 runs to 16 residues. V gave up 4 bases and J gave up 8 bases; unmatched junction bases: 14. The CDR3 loop reads CASSTGTAGAYEKLFF. DNA for the CDR3: TGCGCCAGCAGCACCGGGACAGCGGGTGCCTACGAAAAACTGTTTTTT.

This clone has only a few counts. This chain uses TRBV27 with TRBJ2-7, with 7 nucleotides matching TRBD2. The germline V gene encodes CDR1 MNHEY and CDR2 SMNVEV (reference sequence). J was trimmed by 3 bases and V by 7 bases; bases with no gene match: 9. This CDR3 has 14 amino acids. The CDR3 DNA is TGTGCCAGCACCGCCAGCGGGATTCTCTACGAGCAGTACTTC. It is translated as CASTASGILYEQYF.

V is TRBV7-9 and J is TRBJ1-1; 11 bases are shared with TRBD1. Germline V lookup: CDR1 SEHNR, CDR2 FQNEAQ (reference sequence). The V gene end was trimmed by 4 bases and the J gene end by 4 bases; junction bases not matched to a gene: 8. There are 16 residues in the CDR3. The CDR3 here is CASSSGQGVRSTEAFF. The CDR3, as DNA: TGTGCCAGCAGCTCGGGACAGGGGGTGCGAAGCACTGAAGCTTTCTTT.

This sequence joins TRBV7-2 and TRBJ1-3; D is unclear. This CDR3 has 17 residues. Trimming removed 0 bases at V and 3 bases at J, with 15 bases between. Germline CDR1 is SGHTA and CDR2 is FQGNSA. CDR3 amino acids: CASSLAAGSVFGNTIYF. CDR3 coding DNA: TGTGCCAGCAGCTTAGCGGCGGGAAGCGTGTTTGGAAACACCATATATTTT.

This chain joins TRBV7-9 and TRBJ1-2; no clear D gene. Trimming took 3 bases from V and 4 from J, leaving 9 bases between them. CDR3 length: 13 residues. The germline gives CDR1 SEHNR, CDR2 FQNEAQ (reference sequence). CDR3: CASSFETSYGYTF. Written as DNA, the CDR3 is TGTGCCAGCAGCTTTGAAACAAGCTATGGCTACACCTTC.

J is TRBJ2-7 and V is TRBV13; D is perhaps TRBD1 (5 bases). With 5 bases removed from V and 6 bases from J, the gap between germline ends came to 17 bases. Germline CDR1 reads PRHDT; CDR2 reads FYEKMQ (reference sequence). The CDR3 extends over 14 amino acids. CDR3 DNA sequence: TGTGCCAGCAGCACCCGAGGTCCTAGGGGCGAGCAGTACTTC. Residues: CASSTRGPRGEQYF.

The sample holds a few counts of this clone. Other DNA sequences from this sample encode an identical CDR3 as well. This chain uses TRBV7-3 with TRBJ2-1; 11 nucleotides align to TRBD2. V gave up 2 bases and J gave up 5 bases; unmatched junction bases: 2. The CDR3 length is 15 residues. CDR1 and CDR2 (germline): SGHTA, FQGTGA. This CDR3 is CASSLGLAGDNEQFF. In DNA form, the CDR3 reads TGTGCCAGCAGCTTAGGACTAGCGGGCGACAATGAGCAGTTCTTC.